The following is a TCR beta chain sequence with its context. The data are from a study of blood T cell repertoires in COVID-19. Germline loops: CDR1 LNHNV, CDR2 YYDKDF (reference sequence). The CDR3 covers 16 residues. Trimming took 0 bases from V and 3 from J, leaving 11 bases between them. Using immunoSEQ multiplex PCR, the repertoire was profiled, and TCRdb retains in-frame clones only, with some absent. This sample has some 220,000 clones, with around 90% found just once. Sequencing input: peripheral blood. The sequence derives from a man between 25 and 39 years old with COVID-19, enrolled during active disease. The chain couples TRBV15 to TRBJ2-2; D might be TRBD2 (6 bases). This CDR3 reads CATSRDYPGDTGELFF. CDR3 nucleotides: TGTGCCACCAGCAGAGATTACCCGGGGGACACCGGGGAGCTGTTTTTT.